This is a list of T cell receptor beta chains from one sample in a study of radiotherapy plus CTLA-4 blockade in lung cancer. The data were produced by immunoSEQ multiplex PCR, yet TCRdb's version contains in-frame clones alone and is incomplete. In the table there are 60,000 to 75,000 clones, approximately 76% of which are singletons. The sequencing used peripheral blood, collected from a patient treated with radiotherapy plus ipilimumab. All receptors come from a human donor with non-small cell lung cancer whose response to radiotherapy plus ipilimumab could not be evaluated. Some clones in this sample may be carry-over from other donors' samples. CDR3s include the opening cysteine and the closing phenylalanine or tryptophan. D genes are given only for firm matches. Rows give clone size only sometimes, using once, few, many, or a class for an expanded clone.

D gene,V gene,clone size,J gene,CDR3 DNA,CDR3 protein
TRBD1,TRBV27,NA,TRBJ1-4,TGTGCCAGCAGTGGACAGGGTGTCGGTGAAAAACTGTTTTTT,CASSGQGVGEKLFF
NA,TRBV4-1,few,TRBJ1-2,TGCGCCAGCAGCCAAGATCGTGGGGGCGGGTATGGCTACACCTTC,CASSQDRGGGYGYTF
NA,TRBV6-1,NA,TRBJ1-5,TGTGCCAGCAGTGAAGGGCCATATAGCAATCAGCCCCAGCATTTT,CASSEGPYSNQPQHF
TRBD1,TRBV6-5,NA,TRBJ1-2,TGTGCCAGCAGTGGGGGGCAGGGGGGTGGCTACACCTTC,CASSGGQGGGYTF
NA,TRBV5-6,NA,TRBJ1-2,TGTGCCAGCAGCTTGTATCCGGGAAGCTATGGCTACACCTTC,CASSLYPGSYGYTF
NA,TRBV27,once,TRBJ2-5,TGTGCCAGCAGTTTAAGGCGGCGAGAGACCCAGTACTTC,CASSLRRRETQYF
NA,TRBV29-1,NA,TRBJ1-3,TGCAGCGCACAAACCTTCTCTGGAAACACCATATATTTT,CSAQTFSGNTIYF
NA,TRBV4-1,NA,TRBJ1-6,TGCGCCAGCAGCCAAGATCCAGGGTATAATTCACCCCTCCACTTT,CASSQDPGYNSPLHF
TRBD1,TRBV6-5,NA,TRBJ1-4,TGTGCCAGCAGGGTACAGGGGGCAACTAATGAAAAACTGTTTTTT,CASRVQGATNEKLFF
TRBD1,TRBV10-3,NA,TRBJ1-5,TGTGCCATCAGGGCCGGACAGGGCAACAATCAGCCCCAGCATTTT,CAIRAGQGNNQPQHF
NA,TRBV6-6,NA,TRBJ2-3,TGTGCCAGCAGTTACAACAGGGTAACAGATACGCAGTATTTT,CASSYNRVTDTQYF
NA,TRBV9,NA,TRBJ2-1,TGTGCCAGCAGCGTACACCCAGGACAGGGAGGGGGGAATGAGCAGTTCTTC,CASSVHPGQGGGNEQFF
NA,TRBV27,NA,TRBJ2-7,TGTGCCAGCAGTTTCTTGCTTAGCGACGAGCAGTACTTC,CASSFLLSDEQYF
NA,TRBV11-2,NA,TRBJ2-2,TGTGCCAGCAGCTTAGATCGTCAAAGCGGCGGGGAGCTGTTTTTT,CASSLDRQSGGELFF
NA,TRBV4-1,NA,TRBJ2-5,TGCGCCAGCAGCCCATACCAACAGACAGAAGAGACCCAGTACTTC,CASSPYQQTEETQYF
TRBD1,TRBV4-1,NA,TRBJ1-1,TGCGCCAGCAGCCAAGACAGGGGGAGGAGTACTGAAGCTTTCTTT,CASSQDRGRSTEAFF
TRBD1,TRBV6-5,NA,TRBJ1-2,TGTGCCAGCAGTTACGCGTACTGGACAGGGAACTATGGCTACACCTTC,CASSYAYWTGNYGYTF
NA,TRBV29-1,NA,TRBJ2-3,TGCAGCGTTGCAGCAGGTTCAGGCACAGATACGCAGTATTTT,CSVAAGSGTDTQYF
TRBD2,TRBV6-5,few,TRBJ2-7,TGTGCCAGCAGTTCCAGCGGGGTTCCCTACGAGCAGTACTTC,CASSSSGVPYEQYF
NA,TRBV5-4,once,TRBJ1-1,TGTGCCAGCAGCCGCTGGGGGCCCACTGAAGCTTTCTTT,CASSRWGPTEAFF
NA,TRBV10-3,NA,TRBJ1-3,TGTGCCATCGAGGGCAGACTCTCTGGAAACACCATATATTTT,CAIEGRLSGNTIYF
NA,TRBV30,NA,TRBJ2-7,TGTGCCTGGAGTACCCTCCGGGGGTACTCCTACGAGCAGTACTTC,CAWSTLRGYSYEQYF
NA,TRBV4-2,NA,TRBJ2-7,TGTGCCAGCAGCCATCGCACGGCGGGGCCATACGAGCAGTACTTC,CASSHRTAGPYEQYF
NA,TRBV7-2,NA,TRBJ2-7,TGTGCCAGCAGCTTGATCGCAGGAAACTACGAGCAGTACTTC,CASSLIAGNYEQYF
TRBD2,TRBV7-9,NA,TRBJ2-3,TGTGCCAGCAGCTTAGGGTACCAGCGGGGGGTGGATACGCAGTATTTT,CASSLGYQRGVDTQYF
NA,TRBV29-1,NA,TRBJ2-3,TGCAGCGTTTGGGGCAGGGGCCAGGGTACGCAGTATTTT,CSVWGRGQGTQYF
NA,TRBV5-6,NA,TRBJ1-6,TGTGCCAGCAGCTTGGCCGGGAGTTGGGGTTCACCCCTCCACTTT,CASSLAGSWGSPLHF
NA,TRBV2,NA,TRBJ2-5,TGTGCCACGAGTCGGGGATCCCAAGAGACCCAGTACTTC,CATSRGSQETQYF
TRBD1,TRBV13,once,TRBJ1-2,TGTGCCAGCAGCTTACCCCTGCCGGGACAGGGAAGAAACTATGGCTACACCTTC,CASSLPLPGQGRNYGYTF
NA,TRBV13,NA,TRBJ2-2,TGTGCCAGCGGCAGGGGCGGCGGGGAGCTGTTTTTT,CASGRGGGELFF
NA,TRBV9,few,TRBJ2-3,TGTGCCAGCAGCGTCCAGGGGGGAGGTGGGGATACGCAGTATTTT,CASSVQGGGGDTQYF
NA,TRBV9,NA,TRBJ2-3,TGTGCCAGCAGCGTAGGGGGGAGGGATACGCAGTATTTT,CASSVGGRDTQYF
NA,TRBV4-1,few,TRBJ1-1,TGCGCCAGCAGCCTTCAGCGGGGGGACCCGAACACTGAAGCTTTCTTT,CASSLQRGDPNTEAFF
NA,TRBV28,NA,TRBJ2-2,TGTGCCAGCAGCTCCCGTACCGGGGAGCTGTTTTTT,CASSSRTGELFF
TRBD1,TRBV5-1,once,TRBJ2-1,TGCGCCAGCAGCTTGGGACAGGGATCCTACAATGAGCAGTTCTTC,CASSLGQGSYNEQFF
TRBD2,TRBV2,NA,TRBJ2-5,TGTGCCAGCAGTGAGCGGGGGGGCCCGGAGACCCAGTACTTC,CASSERGGPETQYF
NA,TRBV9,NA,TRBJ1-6,TGTGCCAGCAGCGTAGGGGGGGGTTTAGGTAATTCACCCCTCCACTTT,CASSVGGGLGNSPLHF
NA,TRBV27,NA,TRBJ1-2,TGTGCCAGCAGTCCATCCTCCAGGGGTAACTATGGCTACACCTTC,CASSPSSRGNYGYTF
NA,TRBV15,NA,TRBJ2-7,TGTGCCACCAGCAGAGGTCACACCTACGAGCAGTACTTC,CATSRGHTYEQYF
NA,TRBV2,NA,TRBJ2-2,TGTGCCAGCAGAGCAGGGCTCGGGGAGCTGTTTTTT,CASRAGLGELFF
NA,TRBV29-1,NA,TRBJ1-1,TGCAGCACCGTGCAGGGTGGCACTGAAGCTTTCTTT,CSTVQGGTEAFF
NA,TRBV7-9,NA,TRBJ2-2,TGTGCCAGCAGCTTAGTGGGGGCCGTTACCGGGGAGCTGTTTTTT,CASSLVGAVTGELFF
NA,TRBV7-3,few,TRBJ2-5,TGTGCCAGCAGCTTAAACGGGGGTCAAGAGACCCAGTACTTC,CASSLNGGQETQYF
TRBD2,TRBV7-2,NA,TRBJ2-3,TGTGCCAGCAGCTTAGTGGCTAGCGGGTACACAGATACGCAGTATTTT,CASSLVASGYTDTQYF
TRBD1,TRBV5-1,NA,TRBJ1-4,TGCGCCAGCAGCTGGGGGACACAGGGGAACAATGAAAAACTGTTTTTT,CASSWGTQGNNEKLFF
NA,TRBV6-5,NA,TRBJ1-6,TGTGCCAGCAGTCCCGGGACATTTTCACCCCTCCACTTT,CASSPGTFSPLHF
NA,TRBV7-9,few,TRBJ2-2,TGTGCCAGCAGCACCCAGGGCAGGGGTGACACCGGGGAGCTGTTTTTT,CASSTQGRGDTGELFF
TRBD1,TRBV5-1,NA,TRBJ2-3,TGCGCCAGCAGCTTACAGGGGTCCGGAACAGATACGCAGTATTTT,CASSLQGSGTDTQYF
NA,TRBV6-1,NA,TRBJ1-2,TGTGCCAGCAGTGCCACAGGGTATAGTAACTATGGCTACACCTTC,CASSATGYSNYGYTF
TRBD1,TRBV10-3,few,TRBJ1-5,TGTGCCATCAGTCAGGGGGCTGGGCAGCCCCAGCATTTT,CAISQGAGQPQHF
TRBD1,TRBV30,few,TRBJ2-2,TGTGCCTGGAGAGGAGACAGGGCGTTTTTAGGGTGGACCGGGGAGCTGTTTTTT,CAWRGDRAFLGWTGELFF
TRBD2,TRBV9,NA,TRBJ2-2,TGTGCCAGCAGCGTAGGGGCAGGGAGGGGCGGGGAGCTGTTTTTT,CASSVGAGRGGELFF
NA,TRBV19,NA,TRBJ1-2,TGTGCCAGTACCGACAGACTTAGAGGCTATGGCTACACCTTC,CASTDRLRGYGYTF
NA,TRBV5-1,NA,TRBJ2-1,TGCGCCAGCAGCGTAGGGGGGGGATCCCTCTCCTACAATGAGCAGTTCTTC,CASSVGGGSLSYNEQFF
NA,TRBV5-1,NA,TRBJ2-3,TGCGCCAGCAGCTTGGGGGGGGATGGAGATACGCAGTATTTT,CASSLGGDGDTQYF